Below are 19 T cell receptor beta chains sequenced from a single sample in a study of T cell repertoires in cytomegalovirus infection. Their antigen targets remain unknown. TCRdb reanalysed the reads using MiXCR and keeps one entry per CDR3 protein. The profile shows about 570,000 distinct CDR3 sequences, almost 40% of them singletons. Source: cultured PBMCs, taken from culture after CMV antigen stimulation. All receptors derive from a human donor in good health (CMV status not recorded). Some clones in this sample may be carry-over from other donors' samples.

This clonotype was seen more than once but under ten times. This chain uses TRBV7-6 with TRBJ2-5; TRBD2 is a possible D gene (6 bases). Trimming removed 5 bases from V and 8 bases from J, with 24 bases in between. The CDR3 covers 16 residues. Germline CDR1 reads SGHVS; CDR2 reads FNYEAQ. The CDR3 here is CASSLTPPVGGSTQYF. The CDR3 nucleotides are TGTGCCAGCAGCCTGACCCCCCCGGTTGGGGGGAGCACCCAGTACTTC.

The table lists this clonotype with a few counts. The chain carries TRBV20-1 and TRBJ1-2, with D perhaps TRBD1 (6 bases). V shed 0 bases and J shed 6 bases, with 17 bases lying between them. Per germline, CDR1 DFQATT and CDR2 SNEGSKA (reference sequence). The CDR3 is 15 residues long. The CDR3 region is CSARDARGLMDGYTF. The CDR3 bases are TGCAGTGCTAGAGATGCCCGGGGGCTGATGGATGGCTACACCTTC.

This clonotype has a handful of counts. This rearrangement joins TRBV2 to TRBJ1-5; D is perhaps TRBD1 (5 bases). V was shortened by 1 base and J by 12 bases, with 13 bases between the two germline ends. Germline V lookup: CDR1 SNHLY, CDR2 FYNNEI. This CDR3 is 13 amino acids long. The CDR3 DNA follows: TGTGCCAGCAGTGAAGTCAGGGAGGGCCGCCAGCATTTT. Its translation is CASSEVREGRQHF.

This chain links TRBV12-3 or TRBV12-4 with TRBJ2-1; the match to TRBD1 covers 7 bases. Trimming took 6 bases from V and 9 from J; bases not matched to a gene: 20. The CDR3 totals 17 residues. The DNA for the CDR3 is TGTGCCAGCAGACAGGACCGACAGGGTTTCGAAGGGAGTGAGCAGTTCTTC. Protein product: CASRQDRQGFEGSEQFF.

The genes are TRBV13 and TRBJ2-1, with D possibly TRBD2 on 5 matching bases. This CDR3 is built from 13 residues. Germline assignment: CDR1 PRHDT and CDR2 FYEKMQ (reference sequence). Trimming removed 5 bases from V and 7 bases from J, with 12 bases in between. The CDR3 is CASSPGLRNEQFF. The CDR3 DNA is TGTGCCAGCAGCCCCGGACTGAGGAATGAGCAGTTCTTC.

The V and J genes are TRBV20-1 and TRBJ2-1, with 7 bases matching TRBD2. The CDR3 totals 14 residues. V lost 6 bases to trimming and J lost 2 bases; unmatched junction nucleotides: 7. The germline V gene encodes CDR1 DFQATT and CDR2 SNEGSKA (reference sequence). CDR3 nucleotide sequence: TGCAGTGCCCACCGCGGGAGCGCCTACAATGAGCAGTTCTTC. The encoded protein is CSAHRGSAYNEQFF.

This clonotype was seen repeatedly, ten times or more. This rearrangement joins TRBV7-2 to TRBJ2-2; D perhaps matches TRBD2 (6 bases). Trimming took off 4 bases at V and 5 bases at J, with 11 bases between the two ends. This CDR3 has 14 residues. Germline V lookup: CDR1 SGHTA, CDR2 FQGNSA. The CDR3 nucleotides are TGTGCCAGCAGCTACGGGGGAAGGACCGGGGAGCTGTTTTTT. The encoded protein is CASSYGGRTGELFF. Based on the CDR3 plus reference TRBV7-2 and TRBJ2-2, the full variable domain is GAGVSQSPSNKVTEKGKDVELRCDPISGHTALYWYRQSLGQGLEFLIYFQGNSAPDKSGLPSDRFSAERTGGSVSTLTIQRTQQEDSAVYLCASSYGGRTGELFFGEGSRLTVL.

The chain uses TRBV27 and TRBJ2-1, with TRBD2 as a possible D gene (6 bases). Between the trimmed V and J ends, which lost 6 bases and 7 bases, there was a span of 13 bases. This CDR3 region has 13 residues. Germline V gene lookup returns CDR1 MNHEY and CDR2 SMNVEV (reference sequence). CDR3 protein: CASSSWRDNEQFF. Here the CDR3 DNA reads TGTGCCAGCAGCTCGTGGCGGGATAATGAGCAGTTCTTC.

This clonotype was seen a handful of times. The chain employs TRBV12-5 and TRBJ2-5, with 7 positions matching TRBD2. This CDR3 is 15 amino acids long. Germline V gene sequence: CDR1 LGHNT, CDR2 FRNRAP. Unmatched junction bases numbered 6, after V lost 4 bases and J lost 1 base. The CDR3 bases are TGTGCTAGTGGTTCGGTCAGCGGGATCCAAGAGACCCAGTACTTC. Translating it yields CASGSVSGIQETQYF.

The chain uses TRBV7-9 and TRBJ2-3; 9 bases align to TRBD1. J was trimmed by 6 bases and V by 5 bases; bases with no gene match: 9. This CDR3 has 15 amino acids. The germline gives CDR1 SEHNR, CDR2 FQNEAQ (reference sequence). The CDR3 nucleotides are TGTGCCAGCAGCGCGGAACAGGGGGCTAGGGATACGCAGTATTTT. It yields the protein CASSAEQGARDTQYF.

This clonotype was counted ten times or more. This chain links TRBV7-2 with TRBJ2-1, with 9 bases lining up with TRBD2. Germline V gene data show CDR1 as SGHTA and CDR2 as FQGNSA. CDR3 length: 15 residues. V shed 5 bases and J 6 bases; nucleotides not matched to a gene: 8. CDR3 amino acids: CASSLVAGEGNEQFF. The CDR3 DNA reads as TGTGCCAGCAGCCTGGTAGCGGGAGAGGGCAATGAGCAGTTCTTC.

The chain joins TRBV7-9 to TRBJ2-3, with TRBD2 identical over 9 bases. Trimming took 2 bases from V and 2 from J; bases not matched to a gene: 14. The CDR3 sequence is 19 residues long. Germline assignment: CDR1 SEHNR and CDR2 FQNEAQ (reference sequence). The CDR3 is CASSLWEVAGAVNTDTQYF. DNA for the CDR3: TGTGCCAGCAGCTTATGGGAGGTAGCGGGGGCCGTTAACACAGATACGCAGTATTTT.

This clonotype has more than one count but fewer than ten. The chain couples TRBV5-4 to TRBJ1-6; maybe TRBD1 (6 bases). The germline V gene has CDR1 SGHNT and CDR2 YYREEE (reference sequence). This CDR3 contains 16 residues. Between the trimmed V and J ends, which lost 6 bases and 11 bases, there was a span of 24 bases. For the CDR3, the DNA is TGTGCCAGCAAAGGGACACCGGCCCAAATCGATCCACCCCTCCACTTT. Amino acid sequence: CASKGTPAQIDPPLHF. Together with reference TRBV5-4 and TRBJ1-6, the CDR3 gives the full variable domain: ETGVTQSPTHLIKTRGQQVTLRCSSQSGHNTVSWYQQALGQGPQFIFQYYREEENGRGNFPPRFSGLQFPNYSSELNVNALELDDSALYLCASKGTPAQIDPPLHFGNGTRLTVT.

This clonotype occurred a few times. V and J are TRBV12-3 or TRBV12-4 and TRBJ2-7, with D tentatively TRBD1 (6 bases). Trimming cost V 7 bases and J 1 base, with 8 bases left between them. CDR3 length: 12 residues. CDR3 loop: CASNRESYEQYF. CDR3 DNA sequence: TGTGCCAGCAACAGGGAGTCCTACGAGCAGTACTTC.

The CDR3 region is CASSEPYRGKAFF. The CDR3 region has the DNA TGTGCCAGCAGCGAACCCTACAGGGGGAAAGCTTTCTTT. The genes are TRBV7-2 and TRBJ1-1; TRBD1 agrees at 8 bases. Germline V CDR1 and CDR2: SGHTA, FQGNSA. This CDR3 has 13 amino acids. The V gene end was trimmed by 5 bases and the J gene end by 9 bases; junction bases not matched to a gene: 8.

The CDR3 DNA reads TGTGCCAGCAGTTTAGTCCCCGGGAGCTATGGCTACACCTTC. Translating gives CASSLVPGSYGYTF. The chain joins TRBV12-3 or TRBV12-4 to TRBJ1-2; no firm D call. This CDR3 is 14 amino acids long. The V gene lost 1 base and the J gene lost 4 bases, with 10 bases spanning the gap.

The V and J genes are TRBV12-3 or TRBV12-4 and TRBJ1-2; the D is unclear. The CDR3 loop spans 13 amino acids. Between the trimmed V and J ends, which lost 6 bases and 3 bases, there was a span of 11 bases. In nucleotides, the CDR3 is TGTGCCAGCAGCCCTGAGAAGGACTATGGCTACACCTTC. It specifies CASSPEKDYGYTF.

The chain employs TRBV7-8 and TRBJ1-2; D gene ambiguous. The V end was cut by 11 bases, the J end by 4 bases, with 17 bases between. This CDR3 contains 13 residues. The germline V gene encodes CDR1 SGHVS and CDR2 FQNEAQ. CDR3 sequence (DNA): TGTGCCTCCGGAGACCTCCGGGGCTATGGCTACACCTTC. Its protein product is CASGDLRGYGYTF.

CDR3 nucleotide sequence: TGTGCCACCAGTGACCCAACTAGCGTCGCAGATACGCAGTATTTT. It codes for CATSDPTSVADTQYF. The chain is built from TRBV24-1 and TRBJ2-3; 7 bases match TRBD2. This CDR3 has 15 amino acids. Germline trimming cut 4 bases from V and 4 bases from J; bases unmatched to any gene: 7. CDR1 is KGHDR, CDR2 SFDVKD, per germline.